This paragraph reports one T cell receptor (beta chain). The specificity of this receptor is unknown. Qualities for individual bases were not recorded, and no much larger clone is one base off. This specimen belongs to a study of OX40 agonist ivuxolimab in advanced cancers. Regarding the research as a whole: Ivuxolimab was a fully human IgG2 agonistic monoclonal antibody targeting the costimulatory receptor OX40 (CD134). Intravenous ivuxolimab was administered to patients every 2 weeks at six dose levels: 0.01, 0.1, 0.3, 1.5, 3 and 10 mg/kg. Of the roughly 54 patients in dose escalation, about 20 had hepatocellular carcinoma, some 15 had melanoma, 9 had renal cell carcinoma and 9 had head and neck cancer. A male proportion of approximately 83% and a mean age of approximately 58 years, ranging from 23 to 79, were recorded for the dose-escalation cohort. Patients were allowed to have had prior anti-PD-1, anti-PD-L1 or anti-CTLA-4 therapy, and around two fifths of the dose-escalation patients had been treated with checkpoint inhibitors. Partial responses occurred in three dose-escalation patients: two with cutaneous melanoma and one with hepatocellular carcinoma. Peripheral TCRbeta sequencing was intended to test whether TCR sequence diversity was altered and clonal T-cell expansion was caused by ivuxolimab. The paper covers the monotherapy dose-escalation part of the phase I ivuxolimab trial, which included N of about 50 patients. Results and caveats for the whole study, not just this receptor: Antigen specificity was not determined for the clonally expanded peripheral T cells. Clonal expansion of both CD4+ and CD8+ blood T cells was observed from baseline to week 6 at doses 0.1 to 3.0 mg/kg. Partial responders in the 0.1-3.0 mg/kg groups had among the lowest normalized peripheral clonal expansion, especially among CD8+ T cells. After ivuxolimab, more expanded clones were found on average in CD8+ T cells than in CD4+ T cells. Low levels of normalized T-cell clonal expansion were also seen in some nonresponding patients.

The trial excluded patients who had a history of autoimmune disease or were on systemic immunosuppression. In every dose cohort, peripheral blood was drawn for TCR sequencing at baseline, cycle 4 day 1, and cycle 7 day 1. Samples were obtained from an open-label, multicenter, first-in-human phase I dose-escalation trial of ivuxolimab. Adults with locally advanced or metastatic melanoma, renal cell carcinoma, hepatocellular carcinoma or head and neck squamous cell carcinoma were enrolled in the trial. Before TCR sequencing, CD4+ and CD8+ T cells were separately sorted from peripheral blood. Genomic DNA was extracted from sorted cells for sequencing of the TCRbeta CDR3 region. The immunoSEQ Assay was used to sequence the TCRbeta CDR3 regions. TCRdb holds this immuneACCESS table with in-frame rearrangements only. Some clones are missing; in checked studies, unresolved V genes explain under half, and the rest has no known cause. The sample table lists 90,000 to 100,000 clones, around 85% of them with a count of one. The ten largest clones take up 0.82% of the sample.

V is clipped by 6 bases and J by 0 bases, and the sequence between their germline boundaries is 1 base long. CDR1 SEHNR and CDR2 FQNEAQ were looked up in the germline V gene (reference sequence). From the cysteine up to the phenylalanine, the CDR3 has a length of 11 residues. Left in the record is the CDR3 DNA by itself, 33 bases read in frame from the first base. This material consisted of CD4+ or CD8+ T cells sorted from blood, taken in a trial of the OX40 agonist ivuxolimab. In this chain, TRBV7-9 is recombined with TRBJ2-3; the D gene cannot be named for sure. This TCR was recovered from an adult with an advanced solid tumor such as melanoma, head and neck, liver or kidney cancer. The DNA reads as follows: TGTGCCAGCAGAAGCACAGATACGCAGTATTTT. Its coded protein is CASRSTDTQYF. With the portions outside the CDR3 filled from the reference TRBV7-9 and TRBJ2-3 genes, the complete variable region becomes DTGVSQNPRHKITKRGQNVTFRCDPISEHNRLYWYRQTLGQGPEFLTYFQNEAQLEKSRLLSDRFSAERPKGSFSTLEIQRTEQGDSAMYLCASRSTDTQYFGPGTRLTVL.